The T cell receptor (beta chain) described here comes from a study of shared clonotypes between healthy human individuals. Sequencing was performed with immunoSEQ multiplex PCR; in TCRdb, only in-frame clones are kept and a portion is missing. The sample has some 1 million clones, more than 65% seen once. As concerns this clone: Its matching antigen is unknown.

General observations from the study: When naive CD4 clonotypes were compared across a handful of donors, around 5% were shared.

Trimming took 5 bases from V and 8 from J, leaving 20 bases between them. In germline, CDR1 is SGHRS, CDR2 YFSETQ. The CDR3 is made up of 15 amino acids. The sequence came from a man younger than 30 in good health. The chain carries TRBV5-1 and TRBJ2-1; D is undetermined. The sample taken for sequencing was memory CD4+ T cells sorted from blood. Subset denoted: CD45RA-negative fraction. The DNA for the CDR3 is TGCGCCAGCAGTTTTGAGCTAGGGAATTCGCATGAGCAGTTCTTC. Residues: CASSFELGNSHEQFF.